This entry concerns a single TCR beta chain. V shed 3 bases and J shed 3 bases, with 15 bases lying between them. This CDR3 is 15 amino acids long. Per the germline V gene, CDR1 is SGHDT and CDR2 is YYEEEE. These data originate in a study of technical replicates of blood from a few donors. Sequenced by immunoSEQ multiplex PCR; TCRdb stores in-frame clones only, minus some. Of about 80,000 clones listed, roughly 93% were seen once; the top ten hold less than 0.5%. The specimen sequenced was T cells isolated from PBMCs. The sequence was collected from a human donor in good health. The rearrangement links TRBV5-6 to TRBJ2-5; D may be TRBD2 (5 bases). The CDR3 DNA reads TGTGCCAGCAGCTGGCAGGACTCAACGGAAGAGACCCAGTACTTC. Protein: CASSWQDSTEETQYF.